This entry features one TCR beta chain sequence. This record belongs to a study of response to subunit inactivated influenza vaccine. CDR1 and CDR2 (germline): MGHRA, YSYEKL. V lost 4 bases, J lost 5 bases, and 6 bases stayed unmatched. The CDR3 is 15 residues long. TCRdb reprocessed the RT-PCR reads via MiXCR and lists one record per CDR3 protein. The sample shows around 200,000 distinct CDR3 sequences, approximately 8.7% of them seen only once. The specimen was non-naive T cells sorted from PBMCs, collected on the day of vaccination. This sequence was found in a man over 45 who received an inactivated influenza vaccine. The gene calls are TRBV4-1 and TRBJ1-5; 9 bases align to TRBD1. The CDR3 protein is CASSLGTGQDQPQHF. The DNA for the CDR3 is TGCGCCAGCAGCCTCGGGACAGGGCAAGATCAGCCCCAGCATTTT.